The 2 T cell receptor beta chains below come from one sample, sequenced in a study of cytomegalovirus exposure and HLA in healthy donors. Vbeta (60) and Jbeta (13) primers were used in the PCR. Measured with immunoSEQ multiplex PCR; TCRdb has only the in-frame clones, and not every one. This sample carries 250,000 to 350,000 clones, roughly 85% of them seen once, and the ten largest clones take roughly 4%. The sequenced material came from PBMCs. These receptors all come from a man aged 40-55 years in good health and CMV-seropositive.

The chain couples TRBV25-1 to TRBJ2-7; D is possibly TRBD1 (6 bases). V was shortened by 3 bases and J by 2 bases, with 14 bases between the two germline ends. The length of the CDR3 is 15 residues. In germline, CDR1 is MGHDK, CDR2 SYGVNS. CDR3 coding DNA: TGTGCCAGCAGTGACCCCGGGACATCGGCCTACGAGCAGTACTTC. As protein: CASSDPGTSAYEQYF.

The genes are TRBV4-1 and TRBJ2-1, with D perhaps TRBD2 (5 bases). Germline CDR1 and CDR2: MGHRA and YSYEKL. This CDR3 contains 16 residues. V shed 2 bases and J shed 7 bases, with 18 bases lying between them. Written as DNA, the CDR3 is TGCGCCAGCAGCCAACTCCCGGCGGGTATGTGGAATGAGCAGTTCTTC. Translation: CASSQLPAGMWNEQFF.